Sequencing of this T cell receptor beta chain was carried out in a study of blood T cell repertoires in COVID-19. Looking at the study overall: Material from acute and convalescent COVID-19 was sourced from the United States, Italy and Spain.

The protocol was immunoSEQ multiplex PCR, while the TCRdb copy is restricted to in-frame clones and leaves out a portion. Altogether about 240,000 clones are present, roughly 80% being singletons, with the ten largest covering 3.4%. This clone was observed a few times. This CDR3 is 16 amino acids long. Germline values: CDR1 LNHNV, CDR2 YYDKDF (reference sequence). V was pared by 3 bases and J by 0 bases, with 4 bases of the junction left unmatched. The TCR originated in a woman aged 18-29 years with acute or convalescent COVID-19. Sequenced input: peripheral blood. The chain employs TRBV15 and TRBJ2-2, with 7 bases fitting TRBD2. The CDR3 loop is CATSSPGTTNTGELFF. The CDR3 DNA follows: TGTGCCACCAGCAGCCCCGGGACTACGAACACCGGGGAGCTGTTTTTT.